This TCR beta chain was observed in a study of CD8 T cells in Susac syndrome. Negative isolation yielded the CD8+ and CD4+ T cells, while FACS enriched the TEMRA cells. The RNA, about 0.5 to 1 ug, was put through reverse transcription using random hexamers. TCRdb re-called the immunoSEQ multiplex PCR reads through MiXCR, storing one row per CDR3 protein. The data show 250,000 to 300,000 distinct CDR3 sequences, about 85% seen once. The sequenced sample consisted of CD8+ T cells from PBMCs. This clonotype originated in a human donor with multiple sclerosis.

The CDR3, as DNA: TGTGCCAGCAGTTTCCGGACAGGGGGCATCTACGAGCAGTACTTC. Translation gives CASSFRTGGIYEQYF. This chain connects TRBV28 to TRBJ2-7, with TRBD1 matching over 11 bases. Trimming removed 3 bases from V and 3 bases from J; junction bases left unmatched: 4. In germline, CDR1 is MDHEN, CDR2 SYDVKM. The CDR3 is 15 residues long.